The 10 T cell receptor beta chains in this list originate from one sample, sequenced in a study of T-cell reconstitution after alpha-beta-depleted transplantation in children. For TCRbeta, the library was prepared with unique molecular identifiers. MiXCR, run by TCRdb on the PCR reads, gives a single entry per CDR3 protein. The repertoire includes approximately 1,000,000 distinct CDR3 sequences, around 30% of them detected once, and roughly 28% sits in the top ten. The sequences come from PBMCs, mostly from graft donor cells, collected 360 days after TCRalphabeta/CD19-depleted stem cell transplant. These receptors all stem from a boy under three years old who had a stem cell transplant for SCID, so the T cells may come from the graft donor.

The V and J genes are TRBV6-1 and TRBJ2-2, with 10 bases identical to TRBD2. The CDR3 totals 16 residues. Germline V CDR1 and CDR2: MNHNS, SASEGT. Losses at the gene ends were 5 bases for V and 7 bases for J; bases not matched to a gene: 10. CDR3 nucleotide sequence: TGTGCCAGCAGTCAACCAGCGGGGGGGCAAGACGGGGAGCTGTTTTTT. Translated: CASSQPAGGQDGELFF.

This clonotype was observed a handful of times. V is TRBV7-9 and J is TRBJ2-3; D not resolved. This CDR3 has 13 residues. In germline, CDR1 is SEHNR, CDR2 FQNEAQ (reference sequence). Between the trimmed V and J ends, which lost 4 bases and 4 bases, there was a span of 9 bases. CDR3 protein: CASSSTPSDTQYF. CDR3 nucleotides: TGTGCCAGCAGCTCTACACCCTCAGATACGCAGTATTTT.

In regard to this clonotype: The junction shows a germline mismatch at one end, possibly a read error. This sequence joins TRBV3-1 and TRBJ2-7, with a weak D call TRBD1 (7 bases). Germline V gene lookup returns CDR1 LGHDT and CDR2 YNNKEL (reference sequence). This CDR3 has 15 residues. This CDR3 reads CACSQGHRGGDEQYF. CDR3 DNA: TGTGCCTGCAGCCAAGGGCACAGGGGAGGCGACGAGCAGTACTTC.

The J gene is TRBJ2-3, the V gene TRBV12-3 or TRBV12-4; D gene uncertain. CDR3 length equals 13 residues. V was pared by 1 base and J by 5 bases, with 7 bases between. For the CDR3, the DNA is TGTGCCAGCAGTTTAGGAGAGAAAGATACGCAGTATTTT. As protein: CASSLGEKDTQYF.

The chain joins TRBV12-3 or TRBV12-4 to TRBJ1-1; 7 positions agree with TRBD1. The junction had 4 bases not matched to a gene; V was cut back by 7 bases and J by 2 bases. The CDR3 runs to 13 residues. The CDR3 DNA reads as TGTGCCAGCAAGCACAGGGGTAACACTGAAGCTTTCTTT. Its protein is CASKHRGNTEAFF.

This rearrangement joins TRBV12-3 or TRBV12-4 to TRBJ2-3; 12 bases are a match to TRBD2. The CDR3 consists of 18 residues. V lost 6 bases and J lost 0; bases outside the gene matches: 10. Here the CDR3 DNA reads TGTGCCAGCAGCCCCCCGACTAGCGGGGGAGCTAGCACAGATACGCAGTATTTT. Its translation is CASSPPTSGGASTDTQYF.

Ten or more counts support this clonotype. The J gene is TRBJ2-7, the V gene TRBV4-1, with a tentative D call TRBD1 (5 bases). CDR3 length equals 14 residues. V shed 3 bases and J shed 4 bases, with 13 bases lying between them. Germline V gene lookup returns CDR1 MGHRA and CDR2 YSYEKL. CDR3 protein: CASSHTPQGYEQYF. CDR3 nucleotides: TGCGCCAGCAGCCACACACCTCAGGGATACGAGCAGTACTTC.

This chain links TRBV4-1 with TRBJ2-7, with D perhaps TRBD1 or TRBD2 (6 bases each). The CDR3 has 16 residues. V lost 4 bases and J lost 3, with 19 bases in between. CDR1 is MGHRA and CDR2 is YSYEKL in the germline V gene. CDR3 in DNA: TGCGCCAGCAGCCCGCGGACCGGGGGCCTCTACTACGAGCAGTACTTC. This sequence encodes CASSPRTGGLYYEQYF.

The CDR3 region is CASSLAYISEQFF. CDR3 bases: TGTGCCAGCAGCTTGGCCTATATTAGTGAGCAGTTCTTC. V gene TRBV7-9 combines with J gene TRBJ2-1; D ambiguous. Germline CDR1 is SEHNR and CDR2 is FQNEAQ (reference sequence). The V gene lost 3 bases and the J gene lost 9 bases, with 12 bases spanning the gap. The CDR3 totals 13 residues.

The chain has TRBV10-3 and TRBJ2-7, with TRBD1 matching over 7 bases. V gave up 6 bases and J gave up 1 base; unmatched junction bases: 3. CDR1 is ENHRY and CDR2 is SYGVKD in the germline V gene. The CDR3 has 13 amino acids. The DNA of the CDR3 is TGTGCCATCAGGGAGACAGGGTCCTACGAGCAGTACTTC. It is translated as CAIRETGSYEQYF.